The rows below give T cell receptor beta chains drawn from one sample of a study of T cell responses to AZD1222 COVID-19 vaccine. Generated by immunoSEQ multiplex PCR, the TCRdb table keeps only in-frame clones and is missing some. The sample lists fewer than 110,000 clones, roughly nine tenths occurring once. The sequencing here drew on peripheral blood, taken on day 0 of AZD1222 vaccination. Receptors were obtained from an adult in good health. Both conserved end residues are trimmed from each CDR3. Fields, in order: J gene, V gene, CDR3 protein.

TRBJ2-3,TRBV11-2,ASSSPTGGTDTQY
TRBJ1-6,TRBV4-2,ASSQERGANSPLH
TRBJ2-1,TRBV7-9,ASSLVTNEQF
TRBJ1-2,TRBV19,ASSTSTGGNYGYT
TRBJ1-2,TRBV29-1,SVEELTGNGYT
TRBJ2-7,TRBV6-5,ASSYRALNYEQY
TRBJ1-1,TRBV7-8,ASSLAPRGQFGTEAF
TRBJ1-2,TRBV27,ASSKTNYGYT
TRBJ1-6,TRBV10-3,AISESGVRVNSPLH
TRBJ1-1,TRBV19,ASVAGRNTEAF
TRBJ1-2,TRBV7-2,ASSDRQALASYGYT
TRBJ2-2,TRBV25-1,ASSDFPGQQNTGELF
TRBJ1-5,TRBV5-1,ASSAGTGINQPQH
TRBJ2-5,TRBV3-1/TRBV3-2,ASSPRDYIQETQY
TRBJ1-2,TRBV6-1,ASSELGGVYGYT
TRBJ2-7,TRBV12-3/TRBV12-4,ASSRTGIEQY
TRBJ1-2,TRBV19,ASSSDPEGTYGYT
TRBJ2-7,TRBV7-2,ASSLVVEQY